This is a list of T cell receptor beta chains from one sample in a study of T cell repertoires and HLA-DP antigens. Profiled with immunoSEQ multiplex PCR; TCRdb holds only in-frame clones, not every one. The table lists roughly 70,000 clones, about four fifths of them singletons. Their target antigens are unknown. Sequenced sample: CD4+ T cells from PBMCs. These receptors all come from a man between 60 and 70 years old in good health and CMV-seronegative. CDR3s include the opening cysteine and the closing phenylalanine or tryptophan. A D gene is named only where the DNA matches it firmly. Clone size is given for some rows only: seen once, a few or many times, or a class if the clone is expanded.

clone_size: -; d_call: TRBD1; j_call: TRBJ1-1; v_call: TRBV7-9; cdr3_aa: CASSFLQGQGTEAFF; cdr3_nt: TGTGCCAGCAGCTTCTTACAGGGGCAAGGGACTGAAGCTTTCTTT
clone_size: -; d_call: TRBD2; j_call: TRBJ2-2; v_call: TRBV7-7; cdr3_aa: CASSPTSGRGTGELFF; cdr3_nt: TGTGCCAGCAGCCCAACTAGCGGGAGAGGGACCGGGGAGCTGTTTTTT
clone_size: -; d_call: TRBD2; j_call: TRBJ2-1; v_call: TRBV7-2; cdr3_aa: CASSLAWQRGGEQFF; cdr3_nt: TGTGCCAGCAGCTTAGCGTGGCAGCGGGGCGGGGAGCAGTTCTTC
clone_size: few; d_call: -; j_call: TRBJ2-2; v_call: TRBV6-5; cdr3_aa: CASSYSGLPTGELFF; cdr3_nt: TGTGCCAGCAGTTACTCGGGGCTCCCCACCGGGGAGCTGTTTTTT
clone_size: many; d_call: -; j_call: TRBJ1-5; v_call: TRBV6-5; cdr3_aa: CASRGNQGPQHF; cdr3_nt: TGTGCCAGCAGGGGCAACCAGGGGCCCCAGCATTTT
clone_size: once; d_call: TRBD2; j_call: TRBJ2-3; v_call: TRBV5-1; cdr3_aa: CASSFEAGGSTDTQYF; cdr3_nt: TGCGCCAGCAGCTTTGAAGCGGGAGGAAGCACAGATACGCAGTATTTT
clone_size: -; d_call: -; j_call: TRBJ2-3; v_call: TRBV4-3; cdr3_aa: CASSQDRGAATDTQYF; cdr3_nt: TGCGCCAGCAGCCAAGACCGGGGTGCAGCCACAGATACGCAGTATTTT
clone_size: -; d_call: TRBD1; j_call: TRBJ1-1; v_call: TRBV4-1; cdr3_aa: CASSQPTTGGRDTEAFF; cdr3_nt: TGCGCCAGCAGCCAACCTACCACAGGGGGCAGGGACACTGAAGCTTTCTTT
clone_size: few; d_call: -; j_call: TRBJ1-6; v_call: TRBV5-1; cdr3_aa: CASSLEHNSPLHF; cdr3_nt: TGCGCCAGCAGCCTCGAACATAATTCACCCCTCCACTTT
clone_size: -; d_call: -; j_call: TRBJ1-1; v_call: TRBV19; cdr3_aa: CASSIQGRLNTEAFF; cdr3_nt: TGTGCCAGTAGTATTCAGGGAAGGTTGAACACTGAAGCTTTCTTT
clone_size: -; d_call: TRBD1; j_call: TRBJ1-5; v_call: TRBV15; cdr3_aa: CATSRDRVYSNQPQHF; cdr3_nt: TGTGCCACCAGCAGGGACAGGGTCTATAGCAATCAGCCCCAGCATTTT
clone_size: few; d_call: TRBD1; j_call: TRBJ1-6; v_call: TRBV28; cdr3_aa: CASSLSRDRGLNSPLHF; cdr3_nt: TGTGCCAGCAGTCTCTCCCGGGACAGGGGGCTAAATTCACCCCTCCACTTT
clone_size: -; d_call: -; j_call: TRBJ1-6; v_call: TRBV10-3; cdr3_aa: CAINIGDTDSPLHF; cdr3_nt: TGTGCCATCAATATCGGGGATACGGATTCACCCCTCCACTTT
clone_size: once; d_call: TRBD1; j_call: TRBJ1-5; v_call: TRBV4-3; cdr3_aa: CASSQDGQGNQPQHF; cdr3_nt: TGCGCCAGCAGCCAAGACGGACAGGGAAATCAGCCCCAGCATTTT
clone_size: once; d_call: TRBD1; j_call: TRBJ1-2; v_call: TRBV5-4; cdr3_aa: CASSLGTGRHGYTF; cdr3_nt: TGTGCCAGCAGCTTGGGGACAGGCCGGCATGGCTACACCTTC
clone_size: once; d_call: -; j_call: TRBJ1-3; v_call: TRBV5-5; cdr3_aa: CASSRGAGSGNTIYF; cdr3_nt: TGTGCCAGCAGCCGGGGGGCAGGCTCTGGAAACACCATATATTTT
clone_size: -; d_call: -; j_call: TRBJ2-1; v_call: TRBV2; cdr3_aa: CASSLITPGSYNEQFF; cdr3_nt: TGTGCCAGCAGTCTAATTACACCAGGGTCCTACAATGAGCAGTTCTTC
clone_size: -; d_call: -; j_call: TRBJ2-2; v_call: TRBV14; cdr3_aa: CASSRDDPAAGELFF; cdr3_nt: TGTGCCAGCAGCCGCGACGACCCGGCGGCCGGGGAGCTGTTTTTT
clone_size: once; d_call: -; j_call: TRBJ1-1; v_call: TRBV7-2; cdr3_aa: CASSFSGGSNTEAFF; cdr3_nt: TGTGCCAGCAGCTTTTCCGGGGGCTCGAACACTGAAGCTTTCTTT
clone_size: -; d_call: TRBD2; j_call: TRBJ2-1; v_call: TRBV5-1; cdr3_aa: CASSLAVAGSRNEQFF; cdr3_nt: TGCGCCAGCAGCTTGGCCGTAGCGGGATCCCGGAATGAGCAGTTCTTC
clone_size: -; d_call: -; j_call: TRBJ2-3; v_call: TRBV7-9; cdr3_aa: CASSPPSSSTDTQYF; cdr3_nt: TGTGCCAGCAGCCCCCCATCCTCGAGCACAGATACGCAGTATTTT
clone_size: -; d_call: -; j_call: TRBJ1-1; v_call: TRBV6-5; cdr3_aa: CASSYRLGGGTEAFF; cdr3_nt: TGTGCCAGCAGTTACAGGCTCGGAGGGGGCACTGAAGCTTTCTTT
clone_size: -; d_call: -; j_call: TRBJ2-2; v_call: TRBV7-2; cdr3_aa: CASSLVGGNVNTGELFF; cdr3_nt: TGTGCCAGCAGCTTAGTCGGAGGGAACGTGAACACCGGGGAGCTGTTTTTT
clone_size: few; d_call: -; j_call: TRBJ1-2; v_call: TRBV7-9; cdr3_aa: CASSLGQGDYGYTF; cdr3_nt: TGTGCCAGCAGCTTAGGGCAGGGAGACTATGGCTACACCTTC
clone_size: -; d_call: -; j_call: TRBJ2-2; v_call: TRBV5-1; cdr3_aa: CASSFGFDTGELFF; cdr3_nt: TGCGCCAGCAGCTTCGGATTCGACACCGGGGAGCTGTTTTTT
clone_size: -; d_call: TRBD1; j_call: TRBJ2-1; v_call: TRBV19; cdr3_aa: CASSPGQGAMRKFF; cdr3_nt: TGTGCCAGTAGCCCTGGACAGGGGGCGATGAGGAAGTTCTTC
clone_size: -; d_call: TRBD2; j_call: TRBJ2-1; v_call: TRBV7-9; cdr3_aa: CASSRTLAGALNEQFF; cdr3_nt: TGTGCCAGCAGCAGAACTCTAGCGGGTGCCCTCAATGAGCAGTTCTTC
clone_size: -; d_call: TRBD2; j_call: TRBJ2-1; v_call: TRBV6-6; cdr3_aa: CASSYSTSDSYEQFF; cdr3_nt: TGTGCCAGCAGTTACTCGACTAGCGACTCCTATGAGCAGTTCTTC
clone_size: -; d_call: -; j_call: TRBJ2-7; v_call: TRBV15; cdr3_aa: CATSRDLSVPGDTTIYEQYF; cdr3_nt: TGTGCCACCAGCAGAGATCTAAGTGTTCCTGGGGACACTACAATTTACGAGCAGTACTTC
clone_size: -; d_call: TRBD1; j_call: TRBJ1-5; v_call: TRBV10-3; cdr3_aa: CAISSGGNSNQPQHF; cdr3_nt: TGTGCCATCAGCTCAGGGGGAAATAGCAATCAGCCCCAGCATTTT
clone_size: -; d_call: -; j_call: TRBJ1-6; v_call: TRBV6-1; cdr3_aa: CASRQSNSPLHF; cdr3_nt: TGTGCCAGCAGACAGTCGAATTCACCCCTCCACTTT
clone_size: -; d_call: TRBD1; j_call: TRBJ2-3; v_call: TRBV5-8; cdr3_aa: CASSSSRTGGVGTDTQYF; cdr3_nt: TGTGCCAGCAGCTCGAGTCGAACAGGGGGCGTGGGCACAGATACGCAGTATTTT
clone_size: -; d_call: TRBD1; j_call: TRBJ1-3; v_call: TRBV25-1; cdr3_aa: CASSSDRAGSGNTIYF; cdr3_nt: TGTGCCAGCAGCTCGGACAGGGCTGGATCTGGAAACACCATATATTTT
clone_size: -; d_call: -; j_call: TRBJ1-1; v_call: TRBV2; cdr3_aa: CASSPPGTGWNTEAFF; cdr3_nt: TGTGCCAGCAGTCCCCCCGGGACGGGTTGGAACACTGAAGCTTTCTTT
clone_size: once; d_call: TRBD1; j_call: TRBJ2-5; v_call: TRBV7-2; cdr3_aa: CASSITGDRATQYF; cdr3_nt: TGTGCCAGCAGCATCACAGGGGATCGCGCGACCCAGTACTTC
clone_size: -; d_call: -; j_call: TRBJ2-1; v_call: TRBV4-1; cdr3_aa: CASSQGLQGAQKFF; cdr3_nt: TGCGCCAGCAGCCAAGGGTTACAGGGCGCCCAGAAGTTCTTC
clone_size: -; d_call: TRBD2; j_call: TRBJ2-1; v_call: TRBV9; cdr3_aa: CASSVGTSGTYNEQFF; cdr3_nt: TGTGCCAGCAGCGTCGGGACTAGCGGAACCTACAATGAGCAGTTCTTC
clone_size: -; d_call: TRBD1; j_call: TRBJ2-7; v_call: TRBV5-1; cdr3_aa: CASSSLQGYQVEQYF; cdr3_nt: TGCGCCAGCAGCTCTTTACAGGGGTACCAAGTAGAGCAGTACTTC
clone_size: -; d_call: -; j_call: TRBJ2-7; v_call: TRBV9; cdr3_aa: CASSVAADWRGTSYEQYF; cdr3_nt: TGTGCCAGCAGCGTAGCAGCCGACTGGAGAGGTACATCCTACGAGCAGTACTTC
clone_size: -; d_call: -; j_call: TRBJ2-3; v_call: TRBV5-4; cdr3_aa: CASSPVPYRRTDTQYF; cdr3_nt: TGTGCCAGCAGCCCCGTCCCGTACCGACGGACAGATACGCAGTATTTT
clone_size: -; d_call: -; j_call: TRBJ1-6; v_call: TRBV5-6; cdr3_aa: CASSGGTGRVGSPLHF; cdr3_nt: TGTGCCAGCAGCGGGGGCACAGGGAGGGTGGGTTCACCCCTCCACTTT
clone_size: -; d_call: -; j_call: TRBJ2-2; v_call: TRBV5-1; cdr3_aa: CASSSQAPGELFF; cdr3_nt: TGCGCCAGCAGCTCTCAGGCCCCCGGGGAGCTGTTTTTT
clone_size: -; d_call: -; j_call: TRBJ1-2; v_call: TRBV5-6; cdr3_aa: CASSLLGPTYGYTF; cdr3_nt: TGTGCCAGCAGCTTGTTAGGGCCGACCTATGGCTACACCTTC
clone_size: few; d_call: -; j_call: TRBJ1-1; v_call: TRBV7-2; cdr3_aa: CASSLGTEAFF; cdr3_nt: TGTGCCAGCAGCTTAGGTACTGAAGCTTTCTTT
clone_size: -; d_call: TRBD2; j_call: TRBJ2-1; v_call: TRBV7-3; cdr3_aa: CASSLRGLAGDEQFF; cdr3_nt: TGTGCCAGCAGCTTACGGGGACTAGCTGGGGATGAGCAGTTCTTC
clone_size: -; d_call: TRBD1; j_call: TRBJ2-7; v_call: TRBV29-1; cdr3_aa: CSGRTGIMDEQYF; cdr3_nt: TGCAGCGGGAGGACAGGGATTATGGACGAGCAGTACTTC
clone_size: -; d_call: TRBD1; j_call: TRBJ1-2; v_call: TRBV19; cdr3_aa: CASSPGDRGRVDYGYTF; cdr3_nt: TGTGCCAGTAGTCCGGGGGACAGGGGGCGCGTCGACTATGGCTACACCTTC
clone_size: -; d_call: TRBD1; j_call: TRBJ1-6; v_call: TRBV5-1; cdr3_aa: CASSWGDRDLHF; cdr3_nt: TGCGCCAGCAGCTGGGGGGACAGGGACCTCCACTTT
clone_size: -; d_call: TRBD1; j_call: TRBJ1-2; v_call: TRBV7-2; cdr3_aa: CASSSGTGTGGYTF; cdr3_nt: TGTGCCAGCAGCTCAGGGACAGGGACGGGCGGCTACACCTTC
clone_size: -; d_call: -; j_call: TRBJ1-4; v_call: TRBV7-9; cdr3_aa: CASSRTNNVEKLFF; cdr3_nt: TGTGCCAGCAGCCGGACAAACAACGTCGAAAAACTGTTTTTT
clone_size: -; d_call: -; j_call: TRBJ1-1; v_call: TRBV30; cdr3_aa: CAWDRTNTEAFF; cdr3_nt: TGTGCCTGGGACAGGACGAACACTGAAGCTTTCTTT
clone_size: -; d_call: -; j_call: TRBJ2-3; v_call: TRBV7-2; cdr3_aa: CASSLAGVSTDTQYF; cdr3_nt: TGTGCCAGCAGCTTAGCGGGGGTTAGCACAGATACGCAGTATTTT
clone_size: -; d_call: -; j_call: TRBJ2-2; v_call: TRBV11-3; cdr3_aa: CASSLGGPGELFF; cdr3_nt: TGTGCCAGCAGCTTAGGGGGGCCCGGGGAGCTGTTTTTT
clone_size: -; d_call: TRBD1; j_call: TRBJ2-7; v_call: TRBV11-2; cdr3_aa: CASSRDRDIGYEQYF; cdr3_nt: TGTGCCAGCAGCCGGGACAGGGACATCGGATACGAGCAGTACTTC
clone_size: few; d_call: -; j_call: TRBJ1-3; v_call: TRBV7-6; cdr3_aa: CASTLTFGDLTSGNTIYF; cdr3_nt: TGTGCCAGCACCCTAACCTTCGGGGACCTTACCTCTGGAAACACCATATATTTT
clone_size: few; d_call: -; j_call: TRBJ1-6; v_call: TRBV6-5; cdr3_aa: CASSYRGESPLHF; cdr3_nt: TGTGCCAGCAGTTACAGGGGGGAATCACCCCTCCACTTT
clone_size: -; d_call: TRBD1; j_call: TRBJ1-1; v_call: TRBV5-1; cdr3_aa: CASSIGQDAEAFF; cdr3_nt: TGCGCCAGCAGCATCGGACAGGACGCTGAAGCTTTCTTT
clone_size: -; d_call: TRBD1; j_call: TRBJ1-6; v_call: TRBV5-5; cdr3_aa: CASSFRDSHSPLHF; cdr3_nt: TGTGCCAGCAGCTTCCGGGACAGTCACTCACCCCTCCACTTT
clone_size: -; d_call: -; j_call: TRBJ1-2; v_call: TRBV5-1; cdr3_aa: CASSFRGKDYGYTF; cdr3_nt: TGCGCCAGCAGCTTCCGTGGTAAAGATTACGGCTACACCTTC